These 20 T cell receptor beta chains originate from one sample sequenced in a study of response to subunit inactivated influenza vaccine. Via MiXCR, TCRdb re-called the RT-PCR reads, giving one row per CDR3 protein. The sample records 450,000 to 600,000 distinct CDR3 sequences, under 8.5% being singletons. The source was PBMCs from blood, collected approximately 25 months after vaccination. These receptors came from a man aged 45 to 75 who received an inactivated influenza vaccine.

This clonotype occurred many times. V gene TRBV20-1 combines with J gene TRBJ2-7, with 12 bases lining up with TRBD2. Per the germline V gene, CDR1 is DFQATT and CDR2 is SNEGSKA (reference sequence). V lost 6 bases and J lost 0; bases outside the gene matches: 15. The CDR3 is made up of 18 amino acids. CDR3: CSAPSSGGALVGSYEQYF. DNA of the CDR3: TGCAGTGCCCCATCTAGCGGGGGGGCCTTAGTGGGCTCCTACGAGCAGTACTTC.

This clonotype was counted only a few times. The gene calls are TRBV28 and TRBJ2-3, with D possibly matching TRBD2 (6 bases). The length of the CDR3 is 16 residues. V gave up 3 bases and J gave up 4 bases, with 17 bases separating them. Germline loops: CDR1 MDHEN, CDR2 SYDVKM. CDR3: CASSFPPRGGSDTQYF. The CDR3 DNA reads TGTGCCAGCAGTTTCCCCCCGAGGGGAGGATCAGATACGCAGTATTTT.

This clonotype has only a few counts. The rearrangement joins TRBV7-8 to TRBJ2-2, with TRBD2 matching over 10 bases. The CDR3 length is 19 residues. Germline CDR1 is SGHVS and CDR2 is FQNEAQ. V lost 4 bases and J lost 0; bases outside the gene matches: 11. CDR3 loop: CASSSSWTSGRPNTGELFF. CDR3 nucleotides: TGTGCCAGCAGCTCAAGCTGGACTAGCGGAAGACCGAACACCGGGGAGCTGTTTTTT.

The CDR3 loop is CASSQVGEGTGELFF. The CDR3 DNA sequence: TGTGCCAGCAGCCAAGTAGGGGAGGGCACCGGGGAGCTGTTTTTT. The J gene is TRBJ2-2, the V gene TRBV3-1; 7 bases are a match to TRBD2. The CDR3 sequence is 15 residues long. The V and J ends lost 1 base and 4 bases, in that order; junction bases with no gene match: 3. Germline V gives CDR1 LGHDT, CDR2 YNNKEL (reference sequence).

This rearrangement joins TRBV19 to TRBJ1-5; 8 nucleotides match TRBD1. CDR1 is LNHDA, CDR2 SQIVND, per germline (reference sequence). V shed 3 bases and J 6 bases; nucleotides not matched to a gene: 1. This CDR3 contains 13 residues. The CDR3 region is CASSMTGAQPQHF. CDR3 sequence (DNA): TGTGCCAGTAGTATGACAGGGGCTCAGCCCCAGCATTTT.

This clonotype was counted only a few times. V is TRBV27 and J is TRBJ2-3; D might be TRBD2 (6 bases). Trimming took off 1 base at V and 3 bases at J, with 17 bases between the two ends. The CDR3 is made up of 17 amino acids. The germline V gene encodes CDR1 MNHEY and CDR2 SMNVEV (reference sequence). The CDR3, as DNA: TGTGCCAGCAGTTTATTCGCGGGGAGCGGTGTAACAGATACGCAGTATTTT. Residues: CASSLFAGSGVTDTQYF.

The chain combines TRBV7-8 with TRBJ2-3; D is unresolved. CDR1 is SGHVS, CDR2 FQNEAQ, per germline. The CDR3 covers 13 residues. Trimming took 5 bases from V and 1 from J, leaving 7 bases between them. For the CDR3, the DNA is TGTGCCAGCAGCAGACGACGCACAGATACGCAGTATTTT. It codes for CASSRRRTDTQYF.

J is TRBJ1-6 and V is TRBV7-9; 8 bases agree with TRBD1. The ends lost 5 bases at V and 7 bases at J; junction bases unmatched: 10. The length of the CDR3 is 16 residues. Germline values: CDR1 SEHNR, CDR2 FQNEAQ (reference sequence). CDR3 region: CASSDLRTGWNSPLHF. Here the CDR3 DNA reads TGTGCCAGCAGCGACCTCAGGACAGGGTGGAATTCACCCCTCCACTTT. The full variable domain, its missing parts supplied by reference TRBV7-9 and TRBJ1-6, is DTGVSQNPRHKITKRGQNVTFRCDPISEHNRLYWYRQTLGQGPEFLTYFQNEAQLEKSRLLSDRFSAERPKGSFSTLEIQRTEQGDSAMYLCASSDLRTGWNSPLHFGNGTRLTVT.

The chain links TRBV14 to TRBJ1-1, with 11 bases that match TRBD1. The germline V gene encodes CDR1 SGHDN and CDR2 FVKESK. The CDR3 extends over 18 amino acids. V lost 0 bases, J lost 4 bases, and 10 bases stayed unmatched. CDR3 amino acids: CASSQDWTGGAVGTEAFF. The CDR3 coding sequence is TGTGCCAGCAGCCAAGATTGGACAGGGGGCGCGGTGGGCACTGAAGCTTTCTTT.

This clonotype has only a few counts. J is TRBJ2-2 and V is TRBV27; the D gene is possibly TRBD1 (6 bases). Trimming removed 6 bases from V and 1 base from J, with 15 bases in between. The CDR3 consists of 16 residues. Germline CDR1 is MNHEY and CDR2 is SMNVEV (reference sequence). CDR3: CASSPGQGRNTGELFF. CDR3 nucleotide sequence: TGTGCCAGCAGCCCTGGGCAGGGGAGGAACACCGGGGAGCTGTTTTTT.

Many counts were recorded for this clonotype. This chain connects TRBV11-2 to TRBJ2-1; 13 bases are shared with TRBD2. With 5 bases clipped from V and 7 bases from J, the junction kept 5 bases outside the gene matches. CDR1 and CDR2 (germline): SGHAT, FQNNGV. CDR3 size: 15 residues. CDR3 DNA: TGTGCCAGCAGCCCCACTAGCGGGAGGGCTAATGAGCAGTTCTTC. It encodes CASSPTSGRANEQFF.

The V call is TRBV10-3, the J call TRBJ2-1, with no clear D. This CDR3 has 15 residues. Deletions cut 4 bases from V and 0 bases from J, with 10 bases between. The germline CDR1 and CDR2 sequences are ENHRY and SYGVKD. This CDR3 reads CAISVAHSSYNEQFF. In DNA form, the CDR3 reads TGTGCCATCAGTGTTGCTCATAGCTCCTACAATGAGCAGTTCTTC.

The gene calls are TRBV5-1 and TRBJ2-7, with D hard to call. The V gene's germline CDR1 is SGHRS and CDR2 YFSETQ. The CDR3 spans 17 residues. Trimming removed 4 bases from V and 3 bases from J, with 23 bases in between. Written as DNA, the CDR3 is TGCGCCAGCAGCCTCCGTATGAAAACCCTTGAGGACTACGAGCAGTACTTC. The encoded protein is CASSLRMKTLEDYEQYF. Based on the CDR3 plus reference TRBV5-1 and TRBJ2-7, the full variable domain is KAGVTQTPRYLIKTRGQQVTLSCSPISGHRSVSWYQQTPGQGLQFLFEYFSETQRNKGNFPGRFSGRQFSNSRSEMNVSTLELGDSALYLCASSLRMKTLEDYEQYFGPGTRLTVT.

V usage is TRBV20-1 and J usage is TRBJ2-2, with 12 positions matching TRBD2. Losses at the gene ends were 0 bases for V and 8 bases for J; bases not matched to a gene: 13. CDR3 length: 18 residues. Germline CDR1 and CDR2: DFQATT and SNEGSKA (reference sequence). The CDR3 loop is CSARDPGLAGPTPGELFF. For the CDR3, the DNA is TGCAGTGCTAGAGATCCTGGACTAGCGGGGCCTACCCCTGGGGAGCTGTTTTTT.

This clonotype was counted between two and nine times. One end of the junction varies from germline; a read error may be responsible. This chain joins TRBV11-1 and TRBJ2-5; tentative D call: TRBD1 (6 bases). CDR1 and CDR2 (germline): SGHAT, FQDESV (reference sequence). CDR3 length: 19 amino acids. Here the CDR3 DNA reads TGTGCCAGCAGCTTAGAAGGCAGGCTACGACAAAAGGGACAAGGGACCCAGTACTTC. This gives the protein CASSLEGRLRQKGQGTQYF.

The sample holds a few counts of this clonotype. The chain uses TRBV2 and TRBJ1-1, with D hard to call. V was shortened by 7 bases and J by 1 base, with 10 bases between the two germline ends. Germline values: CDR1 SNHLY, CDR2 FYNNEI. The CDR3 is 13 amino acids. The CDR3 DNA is TGTGCCAGCAAGTCGCAGCAGAACACTGAAGCTTTCTTT. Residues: CASKSQQNTEAFF.

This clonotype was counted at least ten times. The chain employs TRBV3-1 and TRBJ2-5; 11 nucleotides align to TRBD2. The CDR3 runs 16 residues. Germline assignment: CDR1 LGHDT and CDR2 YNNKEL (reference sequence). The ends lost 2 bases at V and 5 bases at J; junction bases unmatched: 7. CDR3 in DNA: TGTGCCAGCAGCCAAACGACTAGCGGGGATGATGAGACCCAGTACTTC. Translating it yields CASSQTTSGDDETQYF.

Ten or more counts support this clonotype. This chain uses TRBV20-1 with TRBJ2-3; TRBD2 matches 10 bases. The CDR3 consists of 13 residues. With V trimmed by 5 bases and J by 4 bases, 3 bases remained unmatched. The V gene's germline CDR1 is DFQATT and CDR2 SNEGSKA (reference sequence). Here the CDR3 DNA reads TGCAGTGCTGGTAGCGGGAGGTCAGATACGCAGTATTTT. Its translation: CSAGSGRSDTQYF.

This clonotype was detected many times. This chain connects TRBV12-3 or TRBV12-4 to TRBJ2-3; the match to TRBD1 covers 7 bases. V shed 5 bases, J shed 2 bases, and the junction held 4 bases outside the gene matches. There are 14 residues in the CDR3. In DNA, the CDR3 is TGTGCCAGCAGTGCCGGGACAGCCACAGATACGCAGTATTTT. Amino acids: CASSAGTATDTQYF.

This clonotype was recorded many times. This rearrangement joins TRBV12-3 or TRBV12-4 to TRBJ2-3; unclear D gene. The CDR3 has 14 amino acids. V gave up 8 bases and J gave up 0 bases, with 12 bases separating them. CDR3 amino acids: CASFRSPSTDTQYF. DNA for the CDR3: TGTGCCAGCTTTCGGTCGCCCAGCACAGATACGCAGTATTTT.